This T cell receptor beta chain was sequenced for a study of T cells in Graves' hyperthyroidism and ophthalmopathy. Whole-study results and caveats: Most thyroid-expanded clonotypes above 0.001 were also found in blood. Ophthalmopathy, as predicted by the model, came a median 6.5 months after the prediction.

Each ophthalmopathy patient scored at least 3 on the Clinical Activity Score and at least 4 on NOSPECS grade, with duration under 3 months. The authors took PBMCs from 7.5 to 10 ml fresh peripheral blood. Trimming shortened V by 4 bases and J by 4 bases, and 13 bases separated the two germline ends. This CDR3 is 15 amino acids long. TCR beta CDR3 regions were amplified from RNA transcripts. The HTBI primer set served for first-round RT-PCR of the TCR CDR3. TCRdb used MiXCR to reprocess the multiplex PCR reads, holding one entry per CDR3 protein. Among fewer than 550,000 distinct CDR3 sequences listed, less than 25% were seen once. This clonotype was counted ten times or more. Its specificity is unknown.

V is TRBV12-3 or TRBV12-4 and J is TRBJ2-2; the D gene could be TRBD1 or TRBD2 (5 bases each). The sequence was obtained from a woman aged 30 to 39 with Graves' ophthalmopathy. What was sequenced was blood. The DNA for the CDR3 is TGTGCCAGCAGTTGGCTGAGGGGAAGCACCGGGGAGCTGTTTTTT. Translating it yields CASSWLRGSTGELFF.